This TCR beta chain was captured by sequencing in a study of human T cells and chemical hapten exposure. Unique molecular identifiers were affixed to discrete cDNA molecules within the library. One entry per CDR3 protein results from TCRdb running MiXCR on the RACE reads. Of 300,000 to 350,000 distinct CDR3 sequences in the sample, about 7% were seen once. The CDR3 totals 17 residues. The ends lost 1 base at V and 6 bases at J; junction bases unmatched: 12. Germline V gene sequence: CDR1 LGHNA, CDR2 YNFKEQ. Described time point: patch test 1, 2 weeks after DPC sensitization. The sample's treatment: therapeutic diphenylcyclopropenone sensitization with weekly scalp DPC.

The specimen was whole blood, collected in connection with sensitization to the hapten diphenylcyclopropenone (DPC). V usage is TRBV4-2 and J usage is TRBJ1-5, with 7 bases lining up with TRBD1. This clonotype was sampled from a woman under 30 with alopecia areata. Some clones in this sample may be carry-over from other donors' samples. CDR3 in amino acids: CASSQVLTGTAGQPQHF. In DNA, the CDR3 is TGTGCCAGCAGCCAAGTTCTGACCGGGACAGCGGGTCAGCCCCAGCATTTT.